The clone carrying this T cell receptor (beta chain) has a single count. In the sorted-subset replicate PCRs, approximately 200 ng DNA, 30,000 or so T cell genomes, was used. The repertoire was sequenced with immunoSEQ multiplex PCR; TCRdb's copy has only in-frame clones and lacks some. Here the sample spans about 1,800,000 clones, about 95% being singletons. The CDR3 has 15 residues. With 2 bases removed from V and 0 bases from J, the gap between germline ends came to 11 bases. Germline CDR1 reads LNHDA; CDR2 reads SQIVND (reference sequence). The data derive from a study of shared clonotypes between healthy human individuals. As defined, naive CD8 cells were CD45RO-negative and positively selected for CCR7, with terminally differentiated effector memory CD45RA+ cells excluded.

The chain recombines TRBV19 with TRBJ2-7; perhaps TRBD2 as D (6 bases). This TCR came from a man between 18 and 35 years old in good health. Sequencing input: naive CD8+ T cells sorted from blood. CDR3 sequence reads: CASSIRGGNSYEQYF. The CDR3 nucleotides are TGTGCCAGTAGTATACGTGGGGGGAACTCCTACGAGCAGTACTTC.